The 30 T cell receptor beta chains presented below share a single source sample, sequenced in a study of identifying expanded T cells in peripheral blood. Profiling relied on immunoSEQ multiplex PCR, and the TCRdb table lists in-frame clones only, not all of them. Found here are nearly 60,000 clones, approximately 89% of them singletons; the top ten hold about 3.8%. Sequenced input: blood. Every receptor here comes from a person between 18 and 70 years old in good health.

V gene TRBV9 combines with J gene TRBJ2-2, with unresolved D. The CDR3 is 15 residues long. Germline CDR1 and CDR2: SGDLS and YYNGEE. V lost 0 bases and J lost 1, with 7 bases in between. The DNA for the CDR3 is TGTGCCAGCAGCGTAGATCTACGGAACACCGGGGAGCTGTTTTTT. This translates into CASSVDLRNTGELFF. Full variable domain (outside the CDR3, taken from reference TRBV9 and TRBJ2-2): DSGVTQTPKHLITATGQRVTLRCSPRSGDLSVYWYQQSLDQGLQFLIQYYNGEERAKGNILERFSAQQFPDLHSELNLSSLELGDSALYFCASSVDLRNTGELFFGEGSRLTVL.

This chain uses TRBV2 with TRBJ2-7, with 11 bases aligning to TRBD2. CDR1 and CDR2 from the germline V gene are SNHLY and FYNNEI. The CDR3 consists of 18 residues. Trimming took 6 bases from V and 0 from J; bases not matched to a gene: 13. CDR3 in amino acids: CASRLDLAGGGLSYEQYF. The CDR3 region has the DNA TGTGCCAGCAGACTAGACCTAGCGGGAGGTGGGCTCTCCTACGAGCAGTACTTC.

V and J are TRBV28 and TRBJ2-2, with D possibly matching TRBD2 (5 bases). This CDR3 region has 16 residues. Germline loops: CDR1 MDHEN, CDR2 SYDVKM. V was clipped by 5 bases and J by 3 bases, with 16 bases between them. The CDR3 here is CASSLALGGYTGELFF. In nucleotides, the CDR3 is TGTGCCAGCAGTCTAGCCCTTGGCGGCTACACCGGGGAGCTGTTTTTT. Together with reference TRBV28 and TRBJ2-2, the CDR3 gives the full variable domain: DVKVTQSSRYLVKRTGEKVFLECVQDMDHENMFWYRQDPGLGLRLIYFSYDVKMKEKGDIPEGYSVSREKKERFSLILESASTNQTSMYLCASSLALGGYTGELFFGEGSRLTVL.

This clone was seen just once. The chain has TRBV20-1 and TRBJ1-1; no firm D call. CDR1 and CDR2 from the germline V gene are DFQATT and SNEGSKA (reference sequence). The CDR3 contains 11 residues. CDR3 sequence (DNA): TGCAGGGTCGCGGGGTTCACTGAAGCTTTCTTT. Translation gives CRVAGFTEAFF.

This clone occurred once. The chain couples TRBV6-6 to TRBJ2-1; 8 bases fit TRBD2. CDR3 length: 15 amino acids. Germline assignment: CDR1 MNHNY and CDR2 SVGAGI (reference sequence). V shed 0 bases and J 6 bases; nucleotides not matched to a gene: 4. CDR3 loop: CASSYSGLGINEQFF. CDR3 in DNA: TGTGCCAGCAGTTACTCGGGACTAGGTATCAATGAGCAGTTCTTC.

The gene calls are TRBV7-9 and TRBJ2-1; D may be TRBD2 (5 bases). This CDR3 has 15 residues. Germline CDR1 reads SEHNR; CDR2 reads FQNEAQ (reference sequence). Trimming stripped 1 base from V and 2 bases from J, with 9 bases between. The DNA of the CDR3 is TGTGCCAGCAGCTTAGGAGGGAAACCCTACAATGAGCAGTTCTTC. Encoded protein: CASSLGGKPYNEQFF.

The genes are TRBV9 and TRBJ2-2; a possible D gene is TRBD2 (6 bases). The CDR3 runs 13 residues. The germline CDR1 and CDR2 sequences are SGDLS and YYNGEE. V was trimmed by 3 bases and J by 5 bases, leaving 8 bases between them. CDR3 in amino acids: CASSASVTGELFF. In DNA, the CDR3 is TGTGCCAGCAGCGCTAGCGTAACCGGGGAGCTGTTTTTT.

The CDR3 DNA reads TGTGCCAGCAGTGTATCGGGGGCAGACACTGAAGCTTTCTTT. Its protein is CASSVSGADTEAFF. The V call is TRBV2, the J call TRBJ1-1; D is perhaps TRBD1 (6 bases). The germline gives CDR1 SNHLY, CDR2 FYNNEI. The CDR3 length is 14 residues. The V gene lost 4 bases and the J gene lost 3 bases, with 12 bases spanning the gap.

The chain joins TRBV19 to TRBJ1-5; 8 bases are shared with TRBD1. The V gene's germline CDR1 is LNHDA and CDR2 SQIVND (reference sequence). CDR3 length: 15 amino acids. Unmatched junction bases numbered 9, after V lost 8 bases and J lost 3 bases. CDR3 bases: TGTGCCAGTTCCCGGGACAGGTGGCCCAATCAGCCCCAGCATTTT. Protein product: CASSRDRWPNQPQHF.

J is TRBJ2-3 and V is TRBV7-6, with TRBD1 identical over 9 bases. Germline-derived CDR1 and CDR2 are SGHVS and FNYEAQ. The CDR3 is 14 amino acids. The ends lost 5 bases at V and 3 bases at J; junction bases unmatched: 3. The CDR3 region is CASSRQGGTDTQYF. Written as DNA, the CDR3 is TGTGCCAGCAGCCGACAGGGGGGGACAGATACGCAGTATTTT.

The chain recombines TRBV7-3 with TRBJ2-4, with D perhaps matching TRBD1 or TRBD2 (6 bases each). This CDR3 is 15 amino acids long. CDR1 is SGHTA and CDR2 is FQGTGA in the germline V gene. The V end lost 5 bases, the J end lost 6 bases, and 17 bases lay between the germline ends. The DNA for the CDR3 is TGTGCCAGCAGCCCAGGGGAGGTGGGAGGAAACATTCAGTACTTC. It yields the protein CASSPGEVGGNIQYF.

The V call is TRBV29-1, the J call TRBJ2-7; D might be TRBD2 (5 bases). This CDR3 is built from 13 residues. V lost 7 bases to trimming and J lost 6 bases, with 19 bases between them. Germline CDR1 is SQVTM and CDR2 is ANQGSEA. This chain's CDR3 is CSGGGQTTGEQYF. The DNA for the CDR3 is TGCAGCGGTGGAGGCCAGACGACGGGCGAGCAGTACTTC.

The count of this clone is one. The chain carries TRBV28 and TRBJ2-7; TRBD1 agrees at 8 bases. The CDR3 is 13 residues long. J lost 7 bases, V lost 5 bases, and 7 bases had no gene match. Germline V lookup: CDR1 MDHEN, CDR2 SYDVKM. CDR3 loop: CASSPPGTGEQYF. CDR3 coding DNA: TGTGCCAGCAGTCCCCCCGGGACAGGAGAGCAGTACTTC.

The chain links TRBV5-8 to TRBJ2-7; 7 bases map to TRBD2. The CDR3 has 12 residues. Germline V gene data show CDR1 as SGHTS and CDR2 as YDEGEE. V trimming: 6 bases; J trimming: 4 bases; junction bases outside the gene matches: 4. CDR3 bases: TGTGCCAGCACTCCGGGGGGTTACGAGCAGTACTTC. The encoded protein is CASTPGGYEQYF.

The chain has TRBV19 and TRBJ2-3; 12 bases map to TRBD2. The CDR3 runs 15 residues. V lost 5 bases and J lost 6; bases outside the gene matches: 6. The germline gives CDR1 LNHDA, CDR2 SQIVND (reference sequence). CDR3 in amino acids: CASSSTSGSWDTQYF. DNA for the CDR3: TGTGCCAGTAGTTCGACTAGCGGGAGTTGGGATACGCAGTATTTT.

The genes are TRBV2 and TRBJ1-1, with TRBD1 matching 10 bases. Germline CDR1 SNHLY, CDR2 FYNNEI. The ends lost 8 bases at V and 5 bases at J; junction bases unmatched: 5. CDR3 size: 13 residues. The CDR3 bases are TGTGCCAGCGGGGGACAGGGGCGGACTGAAGCTTTCTTT. The encoded protein is CASGGQGRTEAFF.

The chain couples TRBV7-2 to TRBJ1-2; D call uncertain. The CDR3 contains 13 residues. Germline lookup yields CDR1 SGHTA and CDR2 FQGNSA. V shed 3 bases and J shed 2 bases, with 7 bases lying between them. The CDR3 here is CASSFESNYGYTF. The DNA of the CDR3 is TGTGCCAGCAGCTTTGAGTCGAACTATGGCTACACCTTC.

V is TRBV2 and J is TRBJ1-3; tentative D call: TRBD1 (5 bases). Per the germline V gene, CDR1 is SNHLY and CDR2 is FYNNEI. The CDR3 loop spans 14 amino acids. V was clipped by 6 bases and J by 3 bases, with 12 bases between them. The CDR3 is CASRGRGFGNTIYF. Written as DNA, the CDR3 is TGTGCCAGCAGAGGCCGGGGGTTTGGAAACACCATATATTTT.

As to this clone: This CDR3 is also generated by other DNA sequences in the sample. The chain joins TRBV9 to TRBJ2-3, with 7 positions matching TRBD2. V gave up 0 bases and J gave up 1 base; unmatched junction bases: 2. The CDR3 loop spans 15 amino acids. The germline V gene encodes CDR1 SGDLS and CDR2 YYNGEE. The CDR3 loop reads CASSVVSGGTDTQYF. For the CDR3, the DNA is TGTGCCAGCAGCGTAGTAAGCGGGGGCACAGATACGCAGTATTTT. Supplemented by reference TRBV9 and TRBJ2-3, the full variable domain reads DSGVTQTPKHLITATGQRVTLRCSPRSGDLSVYWYQQSLDQGLQFLIQYYNGEERAKGNILERFSAQQFPDLHSELNLSSLELGDSALYFCASSVVSGGTDTQYFGPGTRLTVL.

The J gene is TRBJ1-2, the V gene TRBV2; D is unresolved. From germline, CDR1 is SNHLY and CDR2 FYNNEI. The CDR3 sequence is 14 residues long. Between the trimmed V and J ends, which lost 8 bases and 4 bases, there was a span of 17 bases. The CDR3: CASRSRVQTYGYTF. CDR3 bases: TGTGCCAGCCGCTCTAGGGTGCAGACCTATGGCTACACCTTC.

This chain joins TRBV7-2 and TRBJ2-5; 10 positions match TRBD2. The CDR3 has 16 residues. V was clipped by 6 bases and J by 0 bases; unmatched bases: 7. The germline gives CDR1 SGHTA, CDR2 FQGNSA. The CDR3 sequence is CASSSTSGANQETQYF. CDR3 nucleotides: TGTGCCAGCAGTTCCACTAGCGGGGCTAACCAAGAGACCCAGTACTTC.

This sequence joins TRBV10-3 and TRBJ2-7; 7 bases map to TRBD1. Germline CDR1 ENHRY, CDR2 SYGVKD. V dropped 4 bases and J dropped 5; count of bases not matched to a gene: 8. This CDR3 has 14 amino acids. CDR3 loop: CAISVRGRADEQYF. CDR3 in DNA: TGTGCCATCAGTGTTAGGGGGCGCGCCGACGAGCAGTACTTC.

The V and J genes are TRBV7-9 and TRBJ2-1; D is perhaps TRBD1 (5 bases). The CDR3 covers 13 residues. Deletions cut 5 bases from V and 2 bases from J, with 7 bases between. Germline lookup yields CDR1 SEHNR and CDR2 FQNEAQ (reference sequence). For the CDR3, the DNA is TGTGCCAGCAGCCCAGGGCCCTACAATGAGCAGTTCTTC. As protein: CASSPGPYNEQFF.

This chain connects TRBV5-5 to TRBJ1-5; TRBD1 matches at 7 bases. This CDR3 spans 15 amino acids. Germline lookup yields CDR1 SGHKS and CDR2 YYEKEE (reference sequence). Trimming at V came to 4 bases and at J to 4 bases, leaving 8 bases not matched to a gene. The CDR3 is CASSEGIQGNQPQHF. CDR3 DNA: TGTGCCAGCAGCGAAGGGATACAGGGGAATCAGCCCCAGCATTTT.

The chain links TRBV5-6 to TRBJ1-3; possibly TRBD1 for D (6 bases). The V gene's germline CDR1 is SGHDT and CDR2 YYEEEE. The V gene lost 4 bases and the J gene lost 1 base, with 12 bases spanning the gap. The CDR3 runs to 15 residues. CDR3 sequence reads: CASSGPGASGNTIYF. The CDR3, as DNA: TGTGCCAGCAGCGGCCCGGGGGCTTCTGGAAACACCATATATTTT.

The chain recombines TRBV30 with TRBJ1-2, with D perhaps TRBD1 (5 bases). Germline CDR1 is GTSNPN and CDR2 is SVGIG (reference sequence). V lost 3 bases and J lost 4, with 9 bases in between. The CDR3 extends over 12 amino acids. The CDR3 region has the DNA TGTGCCTGGAGGCAGGACATCTATGGCTACACCTTC. This translates into CAWRQDIYGYTF.

This chain uses TRBV14 with TRBJ2-7; 13 positions agree with TRBD2. J gave up 2 bases and V 6 bases, and 7 bases lay outside the gene matches. Germline loops: CDR1 SGHDN, CDR2 FVKESK. The CDR3 is made up of 16 amino acids. The CDR3 DNA reads as TGTGCCAGCAGTCCTACTAGCGGGAGGGGGACCTACGAGCAGTACTTC. It specifies CASSPTSGRGTYEQYF.

The chain recombines TRBV19 with TRBJ2-1, with D maybe TRBD2 (5 bases). This CDR3 contains 16 residues. CDR1 and CDR2 (germline): LNHDA, SQIVND (reference sequence). Trimming took off 2 bases at V and 7 bases at J, with 18 bases between the two ends. The CDR3 reads CASSISGGNPLNEQFF. The CDR3 DNA reads as TGTGCCAGTAGTATAAGCGGCGGAAACCCACTTAATGAGCAGTTCTTC.

The chain combines TRBV18 with TRBJ1-1; D is ambiguous. The CDR3 spans 14 residues. Germline V CDR1 and CDR2: KGHSH, LQKENI. The V and J ends lost 2 bases and 0 bases respectively, with 7 bases between them. The CDR3 here is CASSPIAVNTEAFF. The CDR3, as DNA: TGTGCCAGCTCACCAATTGCAGTGAACACTGAAGCTTTCTTT. Full variable domain (outside the CDR3, taken from reference TRBV18 and TRBJ1-1): NAGVMQNPRHLVRRRGQEARLRCSPMKGHSHVYWYRQLPEEGLKFMVYLQKENIIDESGMPKERFSAEFPKEGPSILRIQQVVRGDSAAYFCASSPIAVNTEAFFGQGTRLTVV.

The V call is TRBV28, the J call TRBJ2-3; 9 positions agree with TRBD2. Unmatched junction bases numbered 5, after V lost 4 bases and J lost 0 bases. CDR3 length: 16 residues. The V gene's germline CDR1 is MDHEN and CDR2 SYDVKM. CDR3 in amino acids: CASSSGLAASTDTQYF. The DNA of the CDR3 is TGTGCCAGCAGTTCGGGACTAGCAGCTAGCACAGATACGCAGTATTTT.